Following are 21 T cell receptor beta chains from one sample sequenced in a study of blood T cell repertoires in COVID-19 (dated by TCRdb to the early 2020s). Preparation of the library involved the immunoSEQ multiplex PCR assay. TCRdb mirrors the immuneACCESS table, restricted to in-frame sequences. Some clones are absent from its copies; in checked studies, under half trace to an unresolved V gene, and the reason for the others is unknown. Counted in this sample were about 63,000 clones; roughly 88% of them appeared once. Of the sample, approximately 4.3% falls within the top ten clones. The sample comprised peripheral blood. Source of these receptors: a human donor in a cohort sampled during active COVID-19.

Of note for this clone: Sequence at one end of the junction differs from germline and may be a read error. The CDR3 DNA reads TGCAACGTTGGGAGCTCCTACAATGAGCAGTTCTTC. Residues: CNVGSSYNEQFF. This chain joins TRBV29-1 and TRBJ2-1; weak D call: TRBD2 (5 bases). The CDR3 loop spans 12 amino acids. Germline V lookup: CDR1 SQVTM, CDR2 ANQGSEA.

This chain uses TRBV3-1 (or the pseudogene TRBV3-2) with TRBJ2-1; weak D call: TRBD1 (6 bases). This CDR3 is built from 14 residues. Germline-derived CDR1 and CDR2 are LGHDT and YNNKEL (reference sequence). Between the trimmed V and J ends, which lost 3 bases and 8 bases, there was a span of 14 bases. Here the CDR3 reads CASSQRGQKHEQFF. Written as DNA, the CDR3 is TGTGCCAGCAGCCAGAGAGGACAGAAACATGAGCAGTTCTTC.

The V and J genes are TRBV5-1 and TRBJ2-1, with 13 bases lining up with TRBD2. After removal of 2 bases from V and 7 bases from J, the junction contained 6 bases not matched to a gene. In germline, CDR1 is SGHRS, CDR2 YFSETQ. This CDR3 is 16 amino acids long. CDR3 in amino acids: CASSFEGLAGVNEQFF. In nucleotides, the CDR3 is TGCGCCAGCAGCTTCGAAGGACTAGCGGGAGTAAATGAGCAGTTCTTC.

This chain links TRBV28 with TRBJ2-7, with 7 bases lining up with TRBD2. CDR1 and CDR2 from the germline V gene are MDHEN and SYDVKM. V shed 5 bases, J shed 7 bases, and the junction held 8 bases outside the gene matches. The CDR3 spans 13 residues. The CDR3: CASSLLTGGEQYF. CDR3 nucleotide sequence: TGTGCCAGCAGTCTGTTGACGGGGGGAGAGCAGTACTTC.

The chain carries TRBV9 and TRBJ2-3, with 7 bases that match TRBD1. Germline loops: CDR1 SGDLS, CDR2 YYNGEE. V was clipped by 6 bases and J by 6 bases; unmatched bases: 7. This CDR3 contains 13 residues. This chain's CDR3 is CASNAQGSDTQYF. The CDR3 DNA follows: TGTGCCAGCAATGCACAGGGGAGTGATACGCAGTATTTT.

The CDR3 reads CASSFRQVGGYGYTF. The CDR3 DNA reads as TGTGCCAGTAGTTTCCGACAGGTTGGGGGCTATGGCTACACCTTC. This sequence joins TRBV19 and TRBJ1-2, with a tentative D call TRBD1 (6 bases). Germline CDR1 reads LNHDA; CDR2 reads SQIVND (reference sequence). The CDR3 has 15 amino acids. V lost 5 bases and J lost 4, with 17 bases in between.

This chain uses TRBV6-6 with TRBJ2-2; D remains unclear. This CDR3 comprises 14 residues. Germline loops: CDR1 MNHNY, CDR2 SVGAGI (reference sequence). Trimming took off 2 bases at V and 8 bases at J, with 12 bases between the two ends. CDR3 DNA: TGTGCCAGCAGTTACCGCGGAAACGGAGGGGAGCTGTTTTTT. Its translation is CASSYRGNGGELFF.

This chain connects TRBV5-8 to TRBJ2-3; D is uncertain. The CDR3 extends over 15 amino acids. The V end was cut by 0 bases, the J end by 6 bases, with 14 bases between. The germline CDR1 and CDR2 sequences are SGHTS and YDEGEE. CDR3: CASSLVPISTDTQYF. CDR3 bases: TGTGCCAGCAGCTTGGTTCCCATTTCAACTGATACGCAGTATTTT.

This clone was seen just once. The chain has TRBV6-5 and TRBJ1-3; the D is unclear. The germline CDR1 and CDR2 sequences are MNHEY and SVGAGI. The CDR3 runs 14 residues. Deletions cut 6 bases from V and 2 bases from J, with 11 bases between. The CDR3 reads CASSLDSTGNTIYF. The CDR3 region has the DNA TGTGCCAGCAGCCTGGACTCTACTGGAAACACCATATATTTT.

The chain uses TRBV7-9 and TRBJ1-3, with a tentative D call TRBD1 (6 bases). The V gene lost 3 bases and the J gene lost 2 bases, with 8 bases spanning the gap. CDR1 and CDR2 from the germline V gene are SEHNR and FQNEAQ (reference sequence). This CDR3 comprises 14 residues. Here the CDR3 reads CASSLGHAGNTIYF. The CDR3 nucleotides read TGTGCCAGCAGCTTGGGACACGCTGGAAACACCATATATTTT.

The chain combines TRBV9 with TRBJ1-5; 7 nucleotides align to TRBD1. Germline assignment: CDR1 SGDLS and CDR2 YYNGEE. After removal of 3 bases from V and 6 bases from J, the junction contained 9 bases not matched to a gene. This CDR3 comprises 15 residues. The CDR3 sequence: CASSAEDRVGQPQHF. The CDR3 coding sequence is TGTGCCAGCAGCGCCGAAGACAGGGTGGGTCAGCCCCAGCATTTT.

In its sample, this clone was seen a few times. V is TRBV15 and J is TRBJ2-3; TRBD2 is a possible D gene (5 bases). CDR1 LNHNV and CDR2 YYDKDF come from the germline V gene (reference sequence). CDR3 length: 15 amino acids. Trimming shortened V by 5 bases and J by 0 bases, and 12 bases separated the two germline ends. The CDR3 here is CATSPAGSSTDTQYF. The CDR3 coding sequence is TGTGCCACCAGCCCTGCGGGCTCTAGCACAGATACGCAGTATTTT.

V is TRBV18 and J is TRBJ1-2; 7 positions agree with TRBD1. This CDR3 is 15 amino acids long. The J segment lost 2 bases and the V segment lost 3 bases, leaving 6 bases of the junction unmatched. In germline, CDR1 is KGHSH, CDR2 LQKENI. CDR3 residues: CASSPRDSVNYGYTF. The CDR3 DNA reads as TGTGCCAGCTCACCCCGGGACAGCGTAAACTATGGCTACACCTTC.

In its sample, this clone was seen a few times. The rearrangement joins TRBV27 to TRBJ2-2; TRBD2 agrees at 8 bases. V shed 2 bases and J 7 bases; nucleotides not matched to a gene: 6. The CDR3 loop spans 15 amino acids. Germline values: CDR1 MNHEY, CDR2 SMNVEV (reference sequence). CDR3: CASSLSGRYGGELFF. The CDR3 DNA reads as TGTGCCAGCAGTTTAAGCGGGAGATATGGCGGGGAGCTGTTTTTT.

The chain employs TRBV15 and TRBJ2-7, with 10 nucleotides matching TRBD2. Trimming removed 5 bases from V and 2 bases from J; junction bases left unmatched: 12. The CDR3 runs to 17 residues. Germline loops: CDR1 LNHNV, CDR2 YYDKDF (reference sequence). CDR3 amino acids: CATSRHLPSGRAYEQYF. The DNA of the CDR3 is TGTGCCACCAGCCGCCACCTGCCGAGCGGGAGGGCCTACGAGCAGTACTTC.

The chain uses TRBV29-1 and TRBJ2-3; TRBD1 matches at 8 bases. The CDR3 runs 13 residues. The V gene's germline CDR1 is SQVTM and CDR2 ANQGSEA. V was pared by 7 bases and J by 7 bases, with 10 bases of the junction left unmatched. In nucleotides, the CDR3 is TGCAGCGCGACAGGGGAAGGAGGGTATACGCAGTATTTT. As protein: CSATGEGGYTQYF.

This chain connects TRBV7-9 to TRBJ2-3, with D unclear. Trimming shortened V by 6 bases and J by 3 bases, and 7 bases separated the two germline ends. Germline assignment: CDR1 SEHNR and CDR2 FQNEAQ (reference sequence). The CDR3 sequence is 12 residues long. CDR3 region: CASRLETDTQYF. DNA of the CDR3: TGTGCCAGCAGGCTAGAAACAGATACGCAGTATTTT.

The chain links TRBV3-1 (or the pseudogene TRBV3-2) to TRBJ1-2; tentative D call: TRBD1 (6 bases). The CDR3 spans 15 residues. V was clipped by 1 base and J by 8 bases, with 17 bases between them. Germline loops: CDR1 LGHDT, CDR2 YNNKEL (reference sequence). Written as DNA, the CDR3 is TGTGCCAGCAGCCAAGTTGAGGCAGGGGAGATGGGCTACACCTTC. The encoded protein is CASSQVEAGEMGYTF.

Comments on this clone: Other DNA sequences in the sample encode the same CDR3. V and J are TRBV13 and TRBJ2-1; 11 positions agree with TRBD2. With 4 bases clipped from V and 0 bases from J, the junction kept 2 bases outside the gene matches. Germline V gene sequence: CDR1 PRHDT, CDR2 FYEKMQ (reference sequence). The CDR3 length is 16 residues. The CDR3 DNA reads TGTGCCAGCAGCTCTAGCGGGGGGAGCTCCTACAATGAGCAGTTCTTC. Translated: CASSSSGGSSYNEQFF.

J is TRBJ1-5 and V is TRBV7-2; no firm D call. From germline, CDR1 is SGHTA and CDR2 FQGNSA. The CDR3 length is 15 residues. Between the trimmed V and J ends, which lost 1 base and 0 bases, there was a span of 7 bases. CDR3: CASSLDQISNQPQHF. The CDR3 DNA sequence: TGTGCCAGCAGCTTAGACCAGATTAGCAATCAGCCCCAGCATTTT.

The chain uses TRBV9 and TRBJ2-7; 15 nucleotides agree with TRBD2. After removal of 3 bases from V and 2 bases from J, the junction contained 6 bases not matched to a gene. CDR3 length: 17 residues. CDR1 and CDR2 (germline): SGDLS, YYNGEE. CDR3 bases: TGTGCCAGCAGCGCCCTTGGGACTAGCGGGGGGACCTACGAGCAGTACTTC. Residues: CASSALGTSGGTYEQYF.